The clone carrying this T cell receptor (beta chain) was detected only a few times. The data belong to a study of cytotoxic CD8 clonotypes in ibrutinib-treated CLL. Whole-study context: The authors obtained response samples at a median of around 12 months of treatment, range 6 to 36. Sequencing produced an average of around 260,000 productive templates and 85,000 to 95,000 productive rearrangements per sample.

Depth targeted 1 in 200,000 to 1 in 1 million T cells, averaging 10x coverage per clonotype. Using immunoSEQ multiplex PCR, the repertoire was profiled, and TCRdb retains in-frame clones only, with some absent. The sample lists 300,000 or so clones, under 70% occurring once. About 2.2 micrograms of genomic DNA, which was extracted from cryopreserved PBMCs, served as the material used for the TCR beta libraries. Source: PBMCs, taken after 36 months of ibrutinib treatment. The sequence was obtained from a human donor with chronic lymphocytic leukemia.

CDR3 DNA: TGTGCCAGCAGCTTAGAACCCGTGGACAATGAGCAGTTCTTC. Residues: CASSLEPVDNEQFF. V is TRBV7-6 and J is TRBJ2-1; D call uncertain. The germline V gene encodes CDR1 SGHVS and CDR2 FNYEAQ. Between the trimmed V and J ends, which lost 1 base and 5 bases, there was a span of 9 bases. The CDR3 loop spans 14 amino acids.